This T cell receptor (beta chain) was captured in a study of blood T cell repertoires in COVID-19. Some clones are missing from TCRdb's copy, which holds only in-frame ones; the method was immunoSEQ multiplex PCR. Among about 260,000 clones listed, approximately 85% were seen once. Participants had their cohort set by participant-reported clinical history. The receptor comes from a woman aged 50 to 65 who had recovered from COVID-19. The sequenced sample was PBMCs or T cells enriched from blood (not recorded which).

The CDR3 loop is CASGTGGTREKLFF. CDR3 DNA sequence: TGCGCCAGCGGGACAGGGGGAACTAGAGAAAAACTGTTTTTT. The chain joins TRBV5-1 to TRBJ1-4; 11 nucleotides match TRBD1. V lost 7 bases, J lost 8 bases, and 7 bases stayed unmatched. This CDR3 comprises 14 residues. Germline V CDR1 and CDR2: SGHRS, YFSETQ. Full variable domain (remainder filled in from reference TRBV5-1 and TRBJ1-4): KAGVTQTPRYLIKTRGQQVTLSCSPISGHRSVSWYQQTPGQGLQFLFEYFSETQRNKGNFPGRFSGRQFSNSRSEMNVSTLELGDSALYLCASGTGGTREKLFFGSGTQLSVL.